The 18 T cell receptor beta chains below were found in one sample sequenced in a study of cytomegalovirus exposure and HLA in healthy donors. PCR amplification relied on 60 Vbeta primers (plus 13 Jbeta primers). Data came from immunoSEQ multiplex PCR; TCRdb stores just in-frame clones and leaves some out. The table lists more than 140,000 clones, about four fifths of them singletons. The sample taken for sequencing was PBMCs. Source of these receptors: a young man in good health and CMV-seropositive.

The chain combines TRBV10-2 with TRBJ1-5; D gene unclear. The CDR3 totals 13 residues. Per the germline V gene, CDR1 is WSHSY and CDR2 is SAAADI. The ends were cut back, 4 bases at V and 7 bases at J, with 11 bases in the middle. The chain's CDR3 is CASSARTGQPQHF. The CDR3 DNA reads TGCGCCAGCAGTGCGCGGACTGGACAGCCCCAGCATTTT.

This clone was seen once. The V gene is TRBV7-8, the J gene TRBJ2-7; 7 nucleotides agree with TRBD2. The CDR3 is 17 residues long. The germline gives CDR1 SGHVS, CDR2 FQNEAQ. With V trimmed by 1 base and J by 0 bases, 9 bases remained unmatched. The CDR3 region has the DNA TGTGCCAGCAGCTTAGGTTCGAGCGGGGCATTCTCCTACGAGCAGTACTTC. It codes for CASSLGSSGAFSYEQYF.

The chain has TRBV7-9 and TRBJ1-5; D might be TRBD1 (5 bases). The CDR3 is made up of 14 amino acids. The germline CDR1 and CDR2 sequences are SEHNR and FQNEAQ (reference sequence). V was cut by 3 bases and J by 4 bases, with 10 bases left in between. The CDR3 DNA sequence: TGTGCCAGCAGCTTGACAGAATTAAATCAGCCCCAGCATTTT. Its protein is CASSLTELNQPQHF.

The chain employs TRBV2 and TRBJ2-1, with D perhaps matching TRBD1 (5 bases). Trimming removed 6 bases from V and 5 bases from J, with 11 bases in between. This CDR3 has 13 amino acids. CDR1 is SNHLY, CDR2 FYNNEI, per germline. The CDR3 here is CASRAPDNNEQFF. CDR3 bases: TGTGCCAGCAGAGCCCCGGACAACAATGAGCAGTTCTTC.

The V call is TRBV30, the J call TRBJ2-3; 10 bases agree with TRBD2. V shed 1 base and J 1 base; nucleotides not matched to a gene: 2. Germline CDR1 reads GTSNPN; CDR2 reads SVGIG (reference sequence). The CDR3 spans 15 residues. Written as DNA, the CDR3 is TGTGCCTGGAGTGGTAGCGGGGGGCGCACAGATACGCAGTATTTT. It is translated as CAWSGSGGRTDTQYF.

V is TRBV7-8 and J is TRBJ2-6; D perhaps matches TRBD2 (5 bases). CDR3 size: 16 residues. Trimming left V 4 bases short and J 0 bases short, with 10 bases between. The germline V gene has CDR1 SGHVS and CDR2 FQNEAQ. The CDR3 loop is CASSSGFTSGANVLTF. The CDR3, as DNA: TGTGCCAGCAGCTCGGGATTCACCTCTGGGGCCAACGTCCTGACTTTC.

This clone turned up a few times. The genes are TRBV30 and TRBJ1-2; 8 nucleotides match TRBD1. V lost 4 bases and J lost 6; bases outside the gene matches: 4. Germline loops: CDR1 GTSNPN, CDR2 SVGIG (reference sequence). The CDR3 runs 12 residues. The CDR3 reads CAWTADRDGYTF. CDR3 nucleotides: TGTGCCTGGACAGCGGACAGGGATGGCTACACCTTC. Drawing the rest from reference TRBV30 and TRBJ1-2, the complete variable domain is SQTIHQWPATLVQPVGSPLSLECTVEGTSNPNLYWYRQAAGRGLQLLFYSVGIGQISSEVPQNLSASRPQDRQFILSSKKLLLSDSGFYLCAWTADRDGYTFGSGTRLTVV.

This clone was observed a few times. The chain combines TRBV6-5 with TRBJ2-7; 10 bases align to TRBD1. The CDR3 is 15 residues long. CDR1 is MNHEY and CDR2 is SVGAGI in the germline V gene. V was clipped by 7 bases and J by 2 bases; unmatched bases: 8. The CDR3 DNA follows: TGTGCCAGCACCCCGCCAGGGACAGGGGCCTACGAGCAGTACTTC. Translation gives CASTPPGTGAYEQYF.

The chain recombines TRBV19 with TRBJ2-1, with 9 bases identical to TRBD2. The germline V gene encodes CDR1 LNHDA and CDR2 SQIVND (reference sequence). Unmatched junction bases numbered 13, after V lost 7 bases and J lost 9 bases. There are 15 residues in the CDR3. The CDR3 loop reads CASTMASGIYIEQFF. DNA for the CDR3: TGTGCCAGTACAATGGCTAGCGGGATTTATATTGAGCAGTTCTTC. The full variable domain, with the rest looked up from reference TRBV19 and TRBJ2-1, is DGGITQSPKYLFRKEGQNVTLSCEQNLNHDAMYWYRQDPGQGLRLIYYSQIVNDFQKGDIAEGYSVSREKKESFPLTVTSAQKNPTAFYLCASTMASGIYIEQFFGPGTRLTVL.

The chain recombines TRBV11-3 with TRBJ2-3; 8 bases fit TRBD1. The CDR3 has 13 amino acids. V was clipped by 7 bases and J by 1 base; unmatched bases: 1. The germline CDR1 and CDR2 sequences are SGHNT and YENEEA. The CDR3 coding sequence is TGTGCCAGCAAACAGGGGGGCACAGATACGCAGTATTTT. It specifies CASKQGGTDTQYF.

As concerns this clone: The same CDR3 can be traced to other DNA sequences in this sample. The rearrangement links TRBV2 to TRBJ1-4; possibly TRBD1 for D (6 bases). The CDR3 totals 15 residues. The germline V gene encodes CDR1 SNHLY and CDR2 FYNNEI. V lost 7 bases and J 8 bases, leaving 20 bases between the germline ends. CDR3 nucleotides: TGTGCCAGCACCGAACCCCCGACAGGAGGAGAAAAACTGTTTTTT. Translating gives CASTEPPTGGEKLFF.

This clone occurred once. This chain connects TRBV6-5 to TRBJ1-1; D is possibly TRBD1 (6 bases). Germline V CDR1 and CDR2: MNHEY, SVGAGI. This CDR3 contains 15 residues. V was clipped by 1 base and J by 1 base, with 10 bases between them. The CDR3 protein is CASSYLETGNTEAFF. The DNA of the CDR3 is TGTGCCAGCAGTTACTTGGAGACAGGGAACACTGAAGCTTTCTTT.

The CDR3 loop is CASSGFGLSNQPQHF. The CDR3 coding sequence is TGTGCCAGCAGTGGATTTGGGCTTAGCAATCAGCCCCAGCATTTT. V gene TRBV6-1 combines with J gene TRBJ1-5; D call uncertain. Trimming took 4 bases from V and 0 from J, leaving 10 bases between them. Germline V gene lookup returns CDR1 MNHNS and CDR2 SASEGT. The CDR3 extends over 15 amino acids.

V usage is TRBV6-1 and J usage is TRBJ2-2; tentative D call: TRBD2 (7 bases). CDR1 is MNHNS, CDR2 SASEGT, per germline. This CDR3 has 15 amino acids. V was trimmed by 5 bases and J by 0 bases, leaving 10 bases between them. The CDR3 is CASSRGGTNTGELFF. CDR3 in DNA: TGTGCCAGCAGTAGGGGGGGGACGAACACCGGGGAGCTGTTTTTT.

The chain is built from TRBV5-5 and TRBJ1-5; the D gene is possibly TRBD1 (6 bases). The CDR3 has 17 residues. Germline loops: CDR1 SGHKS, CDR2 YYEKEE (reference sequence). V was cut by 4 bases and J by 10 bases, with 27 bases left in between. The CDR3 nucleotides read TGTGCCAGCAGCCCCATCGCCGGGACAAGGGAGGGTAAACCCCAGCATTTT. Its protein product is CASSPIAGTREGKPQHF. The variable domain in full, with the rest retrieved from reference TRBV5-5 and TRBJ1-5, is DAGVTQSPTHLIKTRGQQVTLRCSPISGHKSVSWYQQVLGQGPQFIFQYYEKEERGRGNFPDRFSARQFPNYSSELNVNALLLGDSALYLCASSPIAGTREGKPQHFGDGTRLSIL.

This chain joins TRBV18 and TRBJ2-2; D is uncertain. Trimming left V 1 base short and J 1 base short, with 10 bases between. This CDR3 is built from 16 residues. Germline CDR1 and CDR2: KGHSH and LQKENI. The CDR3 DNA sequence: TGTGCCAGCTCACCACTGCCCACTGGGAACACCGGGGAGCTGTTTTTT. Protein sequence: CASSPLPTGNTGELFF.

This chain links TRBV5-6 with TRBJ2-1; D may be TRBD2 (6 bases). Looked up from germline, CDR1 is SGHDT and CDR2 is YYEEEE. The CDR3 contains 12 residues. V shed 5 bases and J shed 8 bases, with 11 bases lying between them. The CDR3 sequence is CASRGGAYEQFF. In DNA, the CDR3 is TGTGCCAGCAGGGGGGGAGCCTATGAGCAGTTCTTC. Drawing the rest from reference TRBV5-6 and TRBJ2-1, the complete variable domain is DAGVTQSPTHLIKTRGQQVTLRCSPKSGHDTVSWYQQALGQGPQFIFQYYEEEERQRGNFPDRFSGHQFPNYSSELNVNALLLGDSALYLCASRGGAYEQFFGPGTRLTVL.

This clone has just a few counts. The V call is TRBV30, the J call TRBJ1-2, with 7 bases lining up with TRBD1. V trimming: 1 base; J trimming: 12 bases; junction bases outside the gene matches: 5. This CDR3 comprises 11 residues. From germline, CDR1 is GTSNPN and CDR2 SVGIG (reference sequence). The DNA for the CDR3 is TGTGCCTGGAGTGCGGGGACAGTTCACACCTTC. This translates into CAWSAGTVHTF.